The clone carrying this TCR beta chain was recorded at least ten times. Its antigen is still unknown. This sample was included in a study of CD8 T cells in ankylosing spondylitis. General observations from the study: Seemingly distinctive of ankylosing spondylitis blood was a TCR beta motif formed by eight highly homologous variants.

CDR3 length: 15 residues. The trim removed 5 bases at V and 3 bases at J, leaving 6 bases unmatched. TCRdb re-called the 5' RACE reads with MiXCR, one entry per CDR3 protein. Among some 220,000 distinct CDR3 sequences listed, 5.5% to 7.5% were seen once. The material sequenced was blood, either unsorted or a sorted T cell fraction (not recorded which). This TCR was sampled from a male donor with ankylosing spondylitis. This chain uses TRBV12-3 or TRBV12-4 with TRBJ2-7; 11 bases fit TRBD2. Here the CDR3 DNA reads TGTGCCAGCAGTCTACTAGCGGGAGCTCTCTACGAGCAGTACTTC. It codes for CASSLLAGALYEQYF.